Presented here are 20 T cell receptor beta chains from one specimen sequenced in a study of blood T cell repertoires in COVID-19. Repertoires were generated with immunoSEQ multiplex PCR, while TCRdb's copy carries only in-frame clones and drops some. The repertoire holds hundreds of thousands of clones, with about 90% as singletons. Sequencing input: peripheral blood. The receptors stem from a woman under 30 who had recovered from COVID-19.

The CDR3 bases are TGTGCCAGCGCGGAGAATAGCAATCAGCCCCAGCATTTT. As protein: CASAENSNQPQHF. The V and J genes are TRBV6-5 and TRBJ1-5; D is unresolved. This CDR3 is 13 amino acids long. V was clipped by 8 bases and J by 0 bases, with 8 bases between them. Germline CDR1 is MNHEY and CDR2 is SVGAGI.

The CDR3 nucleotides read TGTGCCAGCAGCGTAAGCGTTAGGAGCTCCTATAATTCACCCCTCCACTTT. Its translation is CASSVSVRSSYNSPLHF. The V gene is TRBV9, the J gene TRBJ1-6, with D uncertain. CDR3 length: 17 residues. Per germline, CDR1 SGDLS and CDR2 YYNGEE. The V gene lost 1 base and the J gene lost 0 bases, with 11 bases spanning the gap.

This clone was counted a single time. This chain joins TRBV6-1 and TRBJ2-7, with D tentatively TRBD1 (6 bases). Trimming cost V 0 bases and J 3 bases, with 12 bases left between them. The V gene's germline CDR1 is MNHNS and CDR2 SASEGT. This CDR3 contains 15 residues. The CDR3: CASSEAPRGYYEQYV. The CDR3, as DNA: TGTGCCAGCAGTGAAGCGCCCAGGGGATACTACGAGCAGTACGTC.

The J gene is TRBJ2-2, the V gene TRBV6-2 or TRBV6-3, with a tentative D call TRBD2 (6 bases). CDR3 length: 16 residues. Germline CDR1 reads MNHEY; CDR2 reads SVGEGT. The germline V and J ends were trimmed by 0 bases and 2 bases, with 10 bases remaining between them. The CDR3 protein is CASSYSRDSNTGELFF. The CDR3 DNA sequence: TGTGCCAGCAGTTACTCAAGGGACTCCAACACCGGGGAGCTGTTTTTT.

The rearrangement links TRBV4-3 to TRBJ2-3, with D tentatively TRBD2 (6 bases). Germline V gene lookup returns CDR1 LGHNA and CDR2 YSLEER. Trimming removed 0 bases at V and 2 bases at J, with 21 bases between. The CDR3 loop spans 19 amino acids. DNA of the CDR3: TGCGCCAGCAGCCAAGACGTAATCCAGTACGGGAGAGACACAGATACGCAGTATTTT. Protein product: CASSQDVIQYGRDTDTQYF.

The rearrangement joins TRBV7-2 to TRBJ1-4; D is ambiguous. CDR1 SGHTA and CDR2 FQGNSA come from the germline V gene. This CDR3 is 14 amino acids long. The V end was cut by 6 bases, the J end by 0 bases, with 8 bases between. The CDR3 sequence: CASSPRATNEKLFF. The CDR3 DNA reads TGTGCCAGCAGTCCGAGAGCAACTAATGAAAAACTGTTTTTT.

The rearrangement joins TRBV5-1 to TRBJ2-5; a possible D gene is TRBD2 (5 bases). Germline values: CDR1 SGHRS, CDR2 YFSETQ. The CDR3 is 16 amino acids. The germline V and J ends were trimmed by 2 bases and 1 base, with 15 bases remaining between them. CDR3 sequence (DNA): TGCGCCAGCAGCTTCGTTCCCGCGGGCCTCCAAGAGACCCAGTACTTC. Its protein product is CASSFVPAGLQETQYF.

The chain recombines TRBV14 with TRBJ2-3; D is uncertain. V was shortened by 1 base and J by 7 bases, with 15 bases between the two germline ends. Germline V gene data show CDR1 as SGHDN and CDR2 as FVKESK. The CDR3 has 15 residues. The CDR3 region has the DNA TGTGCCAGCAGCCAAGGCTCCCGCGTCTTCCATACGCAGTATTTT. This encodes CASSQGSRVFHTQYF.

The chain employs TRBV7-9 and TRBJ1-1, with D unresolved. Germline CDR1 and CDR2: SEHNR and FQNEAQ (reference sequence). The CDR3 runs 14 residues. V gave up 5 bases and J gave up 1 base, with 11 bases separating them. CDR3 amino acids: CASSRGRGNTEAFF. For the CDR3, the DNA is TGTGCCAGCAGCCGAGGACGGGGGAACACTGAAGCTTTCTTT.

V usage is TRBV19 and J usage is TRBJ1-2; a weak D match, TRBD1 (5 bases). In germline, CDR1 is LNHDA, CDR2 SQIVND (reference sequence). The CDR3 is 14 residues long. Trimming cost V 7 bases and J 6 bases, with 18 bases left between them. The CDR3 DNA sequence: TGTGCCAGTAAAGCGAAGGGGCAGGTGGATGGCTACACCTTC. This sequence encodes CASKAKGQVDGYTF.

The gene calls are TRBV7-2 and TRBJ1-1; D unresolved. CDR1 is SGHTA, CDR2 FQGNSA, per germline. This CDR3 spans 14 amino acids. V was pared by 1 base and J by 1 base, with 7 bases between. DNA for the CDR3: TGTGCCAGCAGCTTAGATCGCAGGAACACTGAAGCTTTCTTT. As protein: CASSLDRRNTEAFF.

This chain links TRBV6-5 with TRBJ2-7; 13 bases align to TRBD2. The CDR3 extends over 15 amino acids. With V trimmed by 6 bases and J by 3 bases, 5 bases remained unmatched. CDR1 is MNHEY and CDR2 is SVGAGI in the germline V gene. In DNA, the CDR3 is TGTGCCAGCAGGCGGACTAGCGGGGGTATCTACGAGCAGTACGTC. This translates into CASRRTSGGIYEQYV.

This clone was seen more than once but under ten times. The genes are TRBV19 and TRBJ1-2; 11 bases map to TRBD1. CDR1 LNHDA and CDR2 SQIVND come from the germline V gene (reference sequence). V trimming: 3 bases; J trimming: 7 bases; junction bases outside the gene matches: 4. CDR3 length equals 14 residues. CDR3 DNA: TGTGCCAGTAGTATCGGACAGGGGGCCGGTGGCTACACCTTC. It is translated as CASSIGQGAGGYTF.

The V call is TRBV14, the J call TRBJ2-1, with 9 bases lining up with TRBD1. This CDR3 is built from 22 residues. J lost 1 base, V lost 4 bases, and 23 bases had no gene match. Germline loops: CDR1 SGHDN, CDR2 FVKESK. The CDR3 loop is CASSLSQPGQGKLRSSYNEQFF. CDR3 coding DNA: TGTGCCAGCAGCCTCTCACAGCCGGGACAGGGAAAATTAAGGTCATCCTACAATGAGCAGTTCTTC.

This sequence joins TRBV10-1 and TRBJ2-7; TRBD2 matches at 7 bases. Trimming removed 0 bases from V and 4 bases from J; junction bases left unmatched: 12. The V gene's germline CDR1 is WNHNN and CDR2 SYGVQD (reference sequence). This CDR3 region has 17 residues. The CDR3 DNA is TGCGCCAGCAGTGAGTCTATCCGGGCGGGAGAGGGGTACGAGCAGTACGTC. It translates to CASSESIRAGEGYEQYV.

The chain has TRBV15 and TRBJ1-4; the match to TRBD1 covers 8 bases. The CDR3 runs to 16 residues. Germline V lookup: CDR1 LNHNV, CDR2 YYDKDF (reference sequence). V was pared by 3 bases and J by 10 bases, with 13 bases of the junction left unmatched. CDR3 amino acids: CATSRDSGTGSRKLFF. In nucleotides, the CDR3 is TGTGCCACCAGCAGGGACTCCGGGACAGGATCGCGAAAACTGTTTTTT.

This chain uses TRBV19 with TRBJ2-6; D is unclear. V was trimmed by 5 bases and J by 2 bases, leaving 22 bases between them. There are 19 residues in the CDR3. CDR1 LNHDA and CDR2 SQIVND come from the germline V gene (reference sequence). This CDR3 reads CASSWLMGQILTGANVLTF. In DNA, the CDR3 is TGTGCCAGTAGTTGGTTAATGGGCCAGATTCTTACTGGGGCCAACGTCCTGACTTTC.

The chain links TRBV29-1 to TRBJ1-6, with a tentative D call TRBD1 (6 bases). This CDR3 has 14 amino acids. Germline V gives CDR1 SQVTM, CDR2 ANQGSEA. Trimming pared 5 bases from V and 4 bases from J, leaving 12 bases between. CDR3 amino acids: CSVLTGSYNSPLHF. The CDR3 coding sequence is TGCAGCGTTTTAACAGGGTCTTATAATTCACCCCTCCACTTT.

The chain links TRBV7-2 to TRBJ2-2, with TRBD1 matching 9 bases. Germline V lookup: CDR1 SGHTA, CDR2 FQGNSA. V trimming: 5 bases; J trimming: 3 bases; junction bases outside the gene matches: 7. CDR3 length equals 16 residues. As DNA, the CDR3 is TGTGCCAGCAGCCTACGGACAGGGGCGTACACCGGGGAGCTGTTTTTT. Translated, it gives CASSLRTGAYTGELFF.

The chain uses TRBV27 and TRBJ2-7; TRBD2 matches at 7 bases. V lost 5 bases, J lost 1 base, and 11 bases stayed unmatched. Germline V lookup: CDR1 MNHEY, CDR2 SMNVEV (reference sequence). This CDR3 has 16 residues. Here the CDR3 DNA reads TGTGCCAGCAGTCCCGGCCCGGGACTACATTCCTACGAGCAGTACGTC. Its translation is CASSPGPGLHSYEQYV.